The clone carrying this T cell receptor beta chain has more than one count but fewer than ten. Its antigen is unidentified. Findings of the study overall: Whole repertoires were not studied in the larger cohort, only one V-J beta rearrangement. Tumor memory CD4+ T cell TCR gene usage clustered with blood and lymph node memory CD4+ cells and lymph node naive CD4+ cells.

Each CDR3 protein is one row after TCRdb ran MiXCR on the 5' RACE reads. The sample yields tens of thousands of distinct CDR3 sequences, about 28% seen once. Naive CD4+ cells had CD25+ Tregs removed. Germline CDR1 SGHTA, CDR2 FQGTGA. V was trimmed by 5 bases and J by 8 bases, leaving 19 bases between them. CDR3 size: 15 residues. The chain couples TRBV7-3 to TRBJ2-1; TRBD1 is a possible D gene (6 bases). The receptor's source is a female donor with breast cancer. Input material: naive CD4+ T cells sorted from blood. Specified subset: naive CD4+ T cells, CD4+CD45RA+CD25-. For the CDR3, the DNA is TGTGCCAGCAGCCCGTCCCCGCTACAGGGCTATGAGCAGTTCTTC. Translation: CASSPSPLQGYEQFF.